Listed here are 8 T cell receptor beta chains from one sample, sequenced in a study of cytomegalovirus exposure and HLA in healthy donors. Vbeta (60) and Jbeta (13) primers were used in the PCR. This table comes from immunoSEQ multiplex PCR, and its TCRdb copy is limited to in-frame clones, with some not included. The sample includes 200,000 or so clones, 65% to 90% of them seen just once. The specimen sequenced was PBMCs. The receptors here all came from a girl aged 10-17 years in good health and CMV-seronegative.

This chain uses TRBV6-1 with TRBJ2-7; TRBD2 agrees at 10 bases. The V gene's germline CDR1 is MNHNS and CDR2 SASEGT. Trimming removed 4 bases from V and 6 bases from J; junction bases left unmatched: 9. The CDR3 contains 15 residues. CDR3 nucleotides: TGTGCCAGCAGTGGGCCGCTAGCGGGAGAGGGCGAGCAGTACTTC. It yields the protein CASSGPLAGEGEQYF.

The chain employs TRBV4-1 and TRBJ2-1; 9 bases map to TRBD1. Germline CDR1 reads MGHRA; CDR2 reads YSYEKL. Trimming at V came to 2 bases and at J to 7 bases, leaving 12 bases not matched to a gene. The CDR3 is made up of 17 amino acids. The CDR3 region is CASSQPPGQGGKNEQFF. In DNA form, the CDR3 reads TGCGCCAGCAGCCAACCCCCGGGACAGGGTGGAAAAAATGAGCAGTTCTTC.

This sequence joins TRBV28 and TRBJ1-5; TRBD1 matches at 9 bases. The CDR3 covers 15 residues. V shed 6 bases, J shed 0 bases, and the junction held 3 bases outside the gene matches. Per the germline V gene, CDR1 is MDHEN and CDR2 is SYDVKM. The CDR3: CASSQQGASNQPQHF. For the CDR3, the DNA is TGTGCCAGCAGCCAACAGGGGGCTAGCAATCAGCCCCAGCATTTT.

This clone occurred once. The chain recombines TRBV30 with TRBJ1-5; tentative D call: TRBD1 (5 bases). Per germline, CDR1 GTSNPN and CDR2 SVGIG (reference sequence). V shed 5 bases and J shed 4 bases, with 15 bases lying between them. The length of the CDR3 is 14 residues. The CDR3: CAWGEGTGNQPQHF. CDR3 coding DNA: TGTGCCTGGGGTGAGGGCACAGGAAATCAGCCCCAGCATTTT.

V gene TRBV2 combines with J gene TRBJ2-1; 8 bases agree with TRBD2. The CDR3 sequence is 15 residues long. Germline V CDR1 and CDR2: SNHLY, FYNNEI. The V gene end was trimmed by 7 bases and the J gene end by 4 bases; junction bases not matched to a gene: 9. This CDR3 reads CASKRLAGAYNEQFF. The CDR3 nucleotides read TGTGCCAGCAAGCGCCTAGCGGGCGCGTACAATGAGCAGTTCTTC.

V gene TRBV29-1 combines with J gene TRBJ1-2; no firm D call. CDR3 size: 14 residues. Germline V gene sequence: CDR1 SQVTM, CDR2 ANQGSEA. Deletions cut 6 bases from V and 4 bases from J, with 18 bases between. Written as DNA, the CDR3 is TGCAGCGTCGTAGACCGGCAAGGGAGCTATGGCTACACCTTC. Translated, it gives CSVVDRQGSYGYTF.

There are a few counts of this clone. The gene calls are TRBV7-8 and TRBJ1-1; 8 bases are a match to TRBD1. Looked up from germline, CDR1 is SGHVS and CDR2 is FQNEAQ. This CDR3 is 13 amino acids long. Trimming cost V 4 bases and J 12 bases; bases outside gene matches: 10. The CDR3 region is CASSSAQGVRTFF. The CDR3 DNA sequence: TGTGCCAGCAGCTCCGCACAGGGGGTTAGGACTTTCTTT.

This clone turned up a few times. The chain links TRBV19 to TRBJ2-7, with 7 bases that match TRBD2. Trimming took 5 bases from V and 7 from J; bases not matched to a gene: 8. CDR1 is LNHDA and CDR2 is SQIVND in the germline V gene (reference sequence). The CDR3 is made up of 13 amino acids. The CDR3 region has the DNA TGTGCCAGTAGTGATATTCGGGGGGAAGAGCAGTACTTC. Translating gives CASSDIRGEEQYF.